The present T cell receptor (beta chain) was sequenced within a study of human T cells and chemical hapten exposure. Time point reported: pre-sensitization, week 0. Treatment meaning: therapeutic diphenylcyclopropenone sensitization with weekly scalp DPC. The CDR3 is 15 amino acids. Germline CDR1 SEHNR, CDR2 FQNEAQ (reference sequence). From the RACE reads, TCRdb called clonotypes with MiXCR, one entry per CDR3 protein. The sample holds more than 250,000 distinct CDR3 sequences, around 7.3% seen once. Comments on this clonotype: The junction shows a germline mismatch at one end, possibly a read error.

V is TRBV7-9 and J is TRBJ1-1; 8 nucleotides line up with TRBD1. The sequences come from whole blood, collected in connection with sensitization to the hapten diphenylcyclopropenone (DPC). The source is a man between 18 and 29 years old with alopecia areata. Some clones in this sample may be carry-over from other donors' samples. CDR3 loop: CASGLVDRENTEAFF. The CDR3 bases are TGTGCCAGCGGCTTAGTGGACAGGGAGAACACTGAAGCTTTCTTT.